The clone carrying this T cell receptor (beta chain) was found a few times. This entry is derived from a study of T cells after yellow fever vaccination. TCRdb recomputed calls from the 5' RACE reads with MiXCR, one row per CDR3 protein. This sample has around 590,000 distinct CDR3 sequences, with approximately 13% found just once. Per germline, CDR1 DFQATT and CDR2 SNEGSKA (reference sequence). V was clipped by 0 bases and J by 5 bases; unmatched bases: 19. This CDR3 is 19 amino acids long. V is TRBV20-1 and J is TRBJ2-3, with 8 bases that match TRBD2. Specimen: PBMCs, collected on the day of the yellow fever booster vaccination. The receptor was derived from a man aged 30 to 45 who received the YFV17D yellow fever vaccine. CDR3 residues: CSARDRSKDSGTGEDTQYF. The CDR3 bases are TGCAGTGCTAGAGATCGCTCAAAGGATAGCGGGACGGGGGAAGATACGCAGTATTTT.